The 8 T cell receptor beta chains below come from one sample, sequenced in a study of T cell responses to AZD1222 COVID-19 vaccine. Produced via immunoSEQ multiplex PCR; TCRdb's table is partial and in-frame only. This table holds some 90,000 clones, 70% to 90% found once. The sample consisted of peripheral blood, taken on day 0 of AZD1222 vaccination. These receptors all come from an adult in good health.

V is TRBV3-1 (or the pseudogene TRBV3-2) and J is TRBJ2-7; D is perhaps TRBD1 (5 bases). Germline CDR1 is LGHDT and CDR2 is YNNKEL (reference sequence). V gave up 1 base and J gave up 2 bases, with 9 bases separating them. This CDR3 has 14 residues. The CDR3 protein is CASSQARDAYEQYF. In DNA form, the CDR3 reads TGTGCCAGCAGCCAAGCCAGGGATGCCTACGAGCAGTACTTC.

The chain joins TRBV5-6 to TRBJ2-1, with 11 bases aligning to TRBD1. The V gene's germline CDR1 is SGHDT and CDR2 YYEEEE. Unmatched junction bases numbered 14, after V lost 4 bases and J lost 8 bases. The CDR3 consists of 17 residues. CDR3 in DNA: TGTGCCAGCAGCAGTGCAAGAGCGGACAGGGGGCTTTATGAGCAGTTCTTC. It translates to CASSSARADRGLYEQFF. Based on the CDR3 plus reference TRBV5-6 and TRBJ2-1, the full variable domain is DAGVTQSPTHLIKTRGQQVTLRCSPKSGHDTVSWYQQALGQGPQFIFQYYEEEERQRGNFPDRFSGHQFPNYSSELNVNALLLGDSALYLCASSSARADRGLYEQFFGPGTRLTVL.

J is TRBJ1-4 and V is TRBV18, with a possible D match to TRBD1 (5 bases). V was shortened by 2 bases and J by 8 bases, with 12 bases between the two germline ends. The germline V gene has CDR1 KGHSH and CDR2 LQKENI. This CDR3 is built from 14 residues. The CDR3 sequence: CASSPGGPEEKLFF. As DNA, the CDR3 is TGTGCCAGCTCACCAGGGGGACCGGAGGAAAAACTGTTTTTT. Based on the CDR3 plus reference TRBV18 and TRBJ1-4, the full variable domain is NAGVMQNPRHLVRRRGQEARLRCSPMKGHSHVYWYRQLPEEGLKFMVYLQKENIIDESGMPKERFSAEFPKEGPSILRIQQVVRGDSAAYFCASSPGGPEEKLFFGSGTQLSVL.

The chain's CDR3 is CASSTGGPGRFF. CDR3 nucleotide sequence: TGTGCCAGCAGCACTGGAGGGCCGGGGCGGTTCTTC. The chain couples TRBV12-3 or TRBV12-4 to TRBJ2-1; D might be TRBD2 (6 bases). The germline V and J ends were trimmed by 6 bases and 15 bases, with 18 bases remaining between them. This CDR3 contains 12 residues.

The chain uses TRBV14 and TRBJ1-1; no reliable D call. There are 15 residues in the CDR3. The V end lost 4 bases, the J end lost 2 bases, and 14 bases lay between the germline ends. CDR1 and CDR2 from the germline V gene are SGHDN and FVKESK. CDR3 DNA: TGTGCCAGCAGCCTAGAAGGGCGCAGAAACACTGAAGCTTTCTTT. This codes for CASSLEGRRNTEAFF.

This chain links TRBV10-3 with TRBJ1-1; 11 bases fit TRBD1. Germline CDR1 ENHRY, CDR2 SYGVKD. V was clipped by 4 bases and J by 3 bases; unmatched bases: 4. CDR3 size: 15 residues. In DNA form, the CDR3 reads TGTGCCATCAGTGGGACAGGGGGCAGGGACACTGAAGCTTTCTTT. This sequence encodes CAISGTGGRDTEAFF.

The chain links TRBV7-9 to TRBJ1-2; no firm D call. The CDR3 has 15 amino acids. Trimming removed 1 base at V and 8 bases at J, with 17 bases between. The germline CDR1 and CDR2 sequences are SEHNR and FQNEAQ (reference sequence). Here the CDR3 reads CASSLGDPQLYGYTF. The CDR3, as DNA: TGTGCCAGCAGCTTAGGAGACCCCCAACTGTACGGCTACACCTTC. The full variable domain, completed using reference TRBV7-9 and TRBJ1-2, is DTGVSQNPRHKITKRGQNVTFRCDPISEHNRLYWYRQTLGQGPEFLTYFQNEAQLEKSRLLSDRFSAERPKGSFSTLEIQRTEQGDSAMYLCASSLGDPQLYGYTFGSGTRLTVV.

V usage is TRBV4-2 and J usage is TRBJ2-7; D unclear. The CDR3 runs to 17 residues. V lost 0 bases, J lost 0 bases, and 15 bases lay in between. The germline V gene has CDR1 LGHNA and CDR2 YNFKEQ. Here the CDR3 DNA reads TGTGCCAGCAGCCAAGACGTCCCGCGGTCGAGCTCCTACGAGCAGTACTTC. It encodes CASSQDVPRSSSYEQYF.